This record concerns one T cell receptor beta chain sequence. The data stem from a study of blood T cell repertoires in COVID-19. Study summary: Researchers got acute and convalescent COVID-19 samples from the United States, Italy and Spain. T cells, B-cell-depleted T cells, or PBMCs provided the cDNA or gDNA that served as material.

Seattle patients were enrolled during active infection and followed longitudinally. Only in-frame clones appear in the TCRdb table, and some are missing; sequencing was by immunoSEQ multiplex PCR. The repertoire holds roughly 200,000 clones, 75% to 85% seen once, with over 5% in the top ten. Looked up from germline, CDR1 is SGHTA and CDR2 is FQGNSA. Trimming at V came to 5 bases and at J to 7 bases, leaving 11 bases not matched to a gene. CDR3 length: 15 residues. The chain has TRBV7-2 and TRBJ2-7, with 10 bases that match TRBD2. The sequenced sample consisted of peripheral blood. This TCR derives from a woman in her forties with COVID-19, enrolled during active disease. CDR3 DNA sequence: TGTGCCAGCAGCCCTAGCGGGAGTTCCCGCGGGGAGCAGTACTTC. This sequence encodes CASSPSGSSRGEQYF.